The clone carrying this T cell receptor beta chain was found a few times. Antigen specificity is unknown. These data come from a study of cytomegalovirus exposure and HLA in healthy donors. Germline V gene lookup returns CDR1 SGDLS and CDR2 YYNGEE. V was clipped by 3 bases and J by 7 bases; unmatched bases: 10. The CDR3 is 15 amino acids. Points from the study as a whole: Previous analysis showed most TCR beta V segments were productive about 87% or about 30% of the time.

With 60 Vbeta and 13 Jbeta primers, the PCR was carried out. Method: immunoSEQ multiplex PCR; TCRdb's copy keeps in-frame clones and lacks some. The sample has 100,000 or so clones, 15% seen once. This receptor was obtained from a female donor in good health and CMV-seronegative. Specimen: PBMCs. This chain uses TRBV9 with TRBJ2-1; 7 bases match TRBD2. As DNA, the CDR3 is TGTGCCAGCAGCGCGTCGACGGCCGGGGGGAATGAGCAGTTCTTC. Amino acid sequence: CASSASTAGGNEQFF.